These T cell receptor beta chains were read from a single sample in a study of cytomegalovirus exposure and HLA in healthy donors. Some clones are missing from TCRdb's copy, which holds only in-frame ones; the method was immunoSEQ multiplex PCR. Of 100,000 to 150,000 clones in the sample, 70% to 85% were seen once. Specimen: PBMCs. The receptor set was obtained from a woman between 45 and 60 years old in good health and CMV-seronegative. Both conserved end residues are part of each CDR3. D genes are given only for firm matches. Clone sizes are given selectively: once, few, many, or a class where the clone is expanded.

D gene	CDR3 length	V gene	J gene	clone size	CDR3 DNA	CDR3 protein
NA	15	TRBV28	TRBJ1-4	NA	TGTGCCAGCCCGCCCCCCCGGGCAACTAATGAAAAACTGTTTTTT	CASPPPRATNEKLFF
NA	14	TRBV5-5	TRBJ2-1	NA	TGTGCCAGCAGCTTGGACGCTGGGACTTATGAGCAGTTCTTC	CASSLDAGTYEQFF
NA	16	TRBV28	TRBJ1-6	NA	TGTGCCAGCAGTCCGAGGGCCTTGAAGAAAGTTTCACCCCTCCACTTT	CASSPRALKKVSPLHF
NA	14	TRBV5-4	TRBJ1-1	NA	TGTGCCAGTGCTGGGGGCGGGCCGAACACTGAAGCTTTCTTT	CASAGGGPNTEAFF
TRBD1	13	TRBV5-1	TRBJ2-1	NA	TGCGCCAGCAGCACCGGGACAGGGCCTGAGCAGTTCTTC	CASSTGTGPEQFF
NA	12	TRBV19	TRBJ1-2	NA	TGTGCCAGTAGTTCCACTAACTATGGCTACACCTTC	CASSSTNYGYTF
NA	13	TRBV30	TRBJ1-2	NA	TGTGCCTGGAGCGAAGCAGGGCACCATGGCTACACCTTC	CAWSEAGHHGYTF
TRBD1	15	TRBV28	TRBJ2-3	NA	TGTGCCAGCAGCCGAGGGACAGCGACCACAGATACGCAGTATTTT	CASSRGTATTDTQYF
NA	16	TRBV28	TRBJ1-5	once	TGTGCCAGCAGTTTTACGGGGTTCAGCCACAATCAGCCCCAGCATTTT	CASSFTGFSHNQPQHF
TRBD2	16	TRBV7-3	TRBJ2-5	NA	TGTGCCAGCAGCTTGGGACTAGCGGGGATACAAGAGACCCAGTACTTC	CASSLGLAGIQETQYF
TRBD2	18	TRBV10-3	TRBJ2-5	few	TGTGCCATCAGAGGTCTAGGACTAGCGGGAGGGCGGGGAGAGACCCAGTACTTC	CAIRGLGLAGGRGETQYF
NA	15	TRBV19	TRBJ2-7	NA	TGTGCCAGTAGTAGACTGTCGGGAGAGAGCTACGAGCAGTACTTC	CASSRLSGESYEQYF
TRBD1	16	TRBV7-6	TRBJ1-2	NA	TGTGCCAGCAGCTTATATCAGGGGGCGCAAAACTATGGCTACACCTTC	CASSLYQGAQNYGYTF
NA	15	TRBV7-2	TRBJ2-4	few	TGTGCCAGCAGCGCCAGGGTTCAAGCCAAAAACATTCAGTACTTC	CASSARVQAKNIQYF
NA	13	TRBV7-8	TRBJ1-4	few	TGTGCCAGCAGCTTAGGGGGCGTTGAAAAACTGTTTTTT	CASSLGGVEKLFF
NA	16	TRBV7-7	TRBJ2-7	NA	TGTGCTAGCAGCCCCCTAGGGGGAGTTAGGTCCTACGAGCAGTACTTC	CASSPLGGVRSYEQYF
NA	16	TRBV4-3	TRBJ1-4	NA	TGCGCCAGCAGCCAAGGGGTACAGGGTGGAAGCGAAAAACTGTTTTTT	CASSQGVQGGSEKLFF
NA	11	TRBV6-5	TRBJ1-1	NA	TGTGCCAGCAGGCTTAGGAGTGAAGCTTTCTTT	CASRLRSEAFF
TRBD2	14	TRBV28	TRBJ2-7	NA	TGTGCCAGCAGTTTAAGCGGGATCTCCTACGAGCAGTACTTC	CASSLSGISYEQYF
TRBD2	17	TRBV2	TRBJ2-7	NA	TGTGCCAGCAGTGAAGCGCAGGGACTAGCGGGAACCTACGAGCAGTACTTC	CASSEAQGLAGTYEQYF
NA	13	TRBV7-9	TRBJ1-1	NA	TGTTCCAGCAGCTTTCAGGTGGTCGCTGAAGCTTTCTTT	CSSSFQVVAEAFF
NA	14	TRBV6-6	TRBJ2-7	NA	TGTGCCAGCAGTTATACGGTGAGAGTCTACGAGCAGTACTTC	CASSYTVRVYEQYF
NA	11	TRBV20-1	TRBJ2-2	NA	TGCAGTGCGTTAGCTACCGGGGAGCTGTTTTTT	CSALATGELFF
NA	13	TRBV6-6	TRBJ1-6	once	TGTGCCAGCACGGAGGTGACTTTGGCACCCCTCCACTTT	CASTEVTLAPLHF
NA	14	TRBV30	TRBJ2-1	NA	TGTGCCTGGAAGAGCGGAGCAACCTACAATGAGCAGTTCTTC	CAWKSGATYNEQFF
TRBD1	13	TRBV7-9	TRBJ2-3	few	TGTGCCAGCTGGGGACAGGGTGGAGATACGCAGTATTTT	CASWGQGGDTQYF
TRBD2	17	TRBV9	TRBJ2-2	NA	TGTGCCAGCAGCGCCCGTAGTTCACTAGCGGGGGCCGGGGAGCTGTTTTTT	CASSARSSLAGAGELFF
NA	16	TRBV30	TRBJ2-2	NA	TGTGCCTGGCGTGGGTGGGGGGGGCGGAAAACCGGGGAGCTGTTTTTT	CAWRGWGGRKTGELFF
TRBD2	14	TRBV14	TRBJ2-4	NA	TGTGCCAGCAGCCGAGCGGGAGCCCAAAACATTCAGTACTTC	CASSRAGAQNIQYF
TRBD1	15	TRBV7-3	TRBJ1-3	NA	TGTGCCAGCAGCCCAGGGACAGGGCTCGGAAACACCATATATTTT	CASSPGTGLGNTIYF
TRBD2	14	TRBV5-6	TRBJ2-1	NA	TGTGCCAGCAGCTTGGTTGGGACTAGCGATGAGCAGTTCTTC	CASSLVGTSDEQFF
NA	13	TRBV30	TRBJ2-1	once	TGTGCCTGGATAAGAACGGGGTTCAATGAGCAGTTCTTC	CAWIRTGFNEQFF
TRBD2	13	TRBV25-1	TRBJ2-1	NA	TGTGCCAGCCGAGCGGGAGGGCTCCATGAGCAGTTCTTC	CASRAGGLHEQFF
NA	13	TRBV19	TRBJ1-1	few	TGTGCCAGTAGCATGACAGAAATGACTGAAGCTTTCTTT	CASSMTEMTEAFF
NA	18	TRBV4-3	TRBJ2-6	NA	TGCGCCAGCAGCCAAGATCCTCCTCCCCTTTCTGGGGCCAACGTCCTGACTTTC	CASSQDPPPLSGANVLTF
TRBD1	12	TRBV25-1	TRBJ1-2	NA	TGTGCCAGCAGCCAACAGGGGAATGGCTACACCTTC	CASSQQGNGYTF
TRBD1	21	TRBV2	TRBJ2-6	NA	TGTGCCAGCAGCGAGATGGGACAGGCGACAGACTTACGGTCTGGGGCCAACGTCCTGACTTTC	CASSEMGQATDLRSGANVLTF
TRBD1	16	TRBV7-2	TRBJ1-2	NA	TGTGCCAGCAGCACCAGCTCAGGGGGCGGAGGCTATGGCTACACCTTC	CASSTSSGGGGYGYTF
TRBD1	14	TRBV9	TRBJ2-3	NA	TGTGCCAGCAACCGGGACAGATTGTCAGATACGCAGTATTTT	CASNRDRLSDTQYF
TRBD1	15	TRBV5-1	TRBJ1-6	NA	TGCGCCAGCAGGTCGACAGGGCCCTATAATTCACCCCTCCACTTT	CASRSTGPYNSPLHF
NA	13	TRBV15	TRBJ2-7	NA	TGTGCCACCAGTGGGCTAGCCCCCTACGAGCAGTACTTC	CATSGLAPYEQYF